The source of this T cell receptor (beta chain) is a study of blood T cell repertoires in COVID-19. The CDR3 spans 13 residues. The V gene's germline CDR1 is LNHDA and CDR2 SQIVND (reference sequence). The J segment lost 4 bases and the V segment lost 7 bases, leaving 5 bases of the junction unmatched. Clones were read by immunoSEQ multiplex PCR, and TCRdb kept only the in-frame ones, dropping some. The table has around 300,000 clones, over 75% seen once. The clonotype comes from a man between 18 and 29 years old with active or convalescent COVID-19. Input material: peripheral blood. The chain recombines TRBV19 with TRBJ2-7; 9 bases fit TRBD1. The CDR3 reads CASTSGQGYEQYF. The CDR3 nucleotides are TGTGCCAGTACCTCGGGACAGGGTTACGAGCAGTACTTC.